The 13 T cell receptor beta chains given below trace back to one sample, sequenced in a study of T cells in localized non-small cell lung cancer (dated by TCRdb to the early 2020s). Library preparation was by the immunoSEQ multiplex PCR assay. The table comes from immuneACCESS by way of TCRdb, which keeps in-frame sequences with V and J called. Part of the clones is missing from these tables; in studies checked, under half for an unresolved V gene and the rest for unknown reasons. Across this sample there are 15,000 to 25,000 clones, with 80% to 95% seen only once. Together, the top ten hold less than 5% of the sample. Specimen: peripheral blood, collected before any cancer treatment. These TCRs come from a male donor at least 60 years old with stage I squamous cell lung carcinoma.

This chain links TRBV2 with TRBJ2-5; 12 bases match TRBD2. The V gene end was trimmed by 6 bases and the J gene end by 5 bases; junction bases not matched to a gene: 10. CDR1 is SNHLY, CDR2 FYNNEI, per germline. The CDR3 extends over 16 amino acids. CDR3 sequence reads: CASRAWTSGIGETQYF. The CDR3 DNA reads as TGTGCCAGCAGGGCTTGGACTAGCGGGATTGGGGAGACCCAGTACTTC.

The CDR3 region has the DNA TGTGCCAGCAGCTTAGCAACCCTCTACAATGAGCAGTTCTTC. It translates to CASSLATLYNEQFF. The gene calls are TRBV7-2 and TRBJ2-1; no reliable D call. This CDR3 is 14 amino acids long. Germline CDR1 and CDR2: SGHTA and FQGNSA. Trimming shortened V by 0 bases and J by 3 bases, and 6 bases separated the two germline ends.

CDR3 protein: CASSLGNGNEQYF. The CDR3 DNA reads as TGTGCCAGCAGCCTAGGAAATGGAAACGAGCAGTACTTC. This sequence joins TRBV28 and TRBJ2-7; D call uncertain. In germline, CDR1 is MDHEN, CDR2 SYDVKM. V lost 6 bases and J lost 5, with 14 bases in between. CDR3 length equals 13 residues. Filled out from reference TRBV28 and TRBJ2-7, the complete variable domain reads DVKVTQSSRYLVKRTGEKVFLECVQDMDHENMFWYRQDPGLGLRLIYFSYDVKMKEKGDIPEGYSVSREKKERFSLILESASTNQTSMYLCASSLGNGNEQYFGPGTRLTVT.

V gene TRBV25-1 combines with J gene TRBJ1-3, with a possible D match to TRBD1 (5 bases). V shed 3 bases and J shed 0 bases, with 15 bases lying between them. Germline V gene lookup returns CDR1 MGHDK and CDR2 SYGVNS. The length of the CDR3 is 17 residues. CDR3 amino acids: CASSDTRTIHSGNTIYF. The CDR3 DNA reads as TGTGCCAGCAGTGACACCAGGACAATCCACTCTGGAAACACCATATATTTT.

This clone was detected only once. This chain links TRBV30 with TRBJ2-3, with 14 bases aligning to TRBD2. V was pared by 2 bases and J by 2 bases, with 12 bases of the junction left unmatched. The germline V gene encodes CDR1 GTSNPN and CDR2 SVGIG (reference sequence). The CDR3 covers 19 residues. CDR3 DNA sequence: TGTGCCTGGAGTCTCGGACTAGCGGGAGGAGTGGGATACACAGATACGCAGTATTTT. Protein sequence: CAWSLGLAGGVGYTDTQYF.

V gene TRBV7-2 combines with J gene TRBJ1-1; 9 nucleotides match TRBD1. Trimming cost V 3 bases and J 2 bases; bases outside gene matches: 1. The CDR3 is 14 amino acids. The germline V gene has CDR1 SGHTA and CDR2 FQGNSA. CDR3: CASSLTGGNTEAFF. The CDR3 DNA is TGTGCCAGCAGCTTGACAGGGGGAAACACTGAAGCTTTCTTT.

The rearrangement joins TRBV6-5 to TRBJ1-2, with D possibly TRBD1 on 5 matching bases. The germline V gene encodes CDR1 MNHEY and CDR2 SVGAGI. The CDR3 has 11 residues. Trimming stripped 2 bases from V and 8 bases from J, with 6 bases between. CDR3: CASSYRGGYTF. The CDR3 DNA reads as TGTGCCAGCAGTTACCGGGGCGGCTACACCTTC.

The rearrangement joins TRBV11-3 to TRBJ2-5; TRBD2 aligns across 7 bases. The ends lost 1 base at V and 2 bases at J; junction bases unmatched: 7. Germline assignment: CDR1 SGHNT and CDR2 YENEEA. This CDR3 is 16 amino acids long. CDR3 loop: CASSLGVAGRQETQYF. DNA of the CDR3: TGTGCCAGCAGCTTAGGGGTAGCGGGCAGACAAGAGACCCAGTACTTC.

The CDR3 DNA reads as TGTGCCAGCTCACCAGGAACAGGCCTCCAAGAGACCCAGTACTTC. Its translation: CASSPGTGLQETQYF. The V and J genes are TRBV18 and TRBJ2-5, with D tentatively TRBD1 (5 bases). This CDR3 is 15 amino acids long. In germline, CDR1 is KGHSH, CDR2 LQKENI. The germline V and J ends were trimmed by 2 bases and 1 base, with 11 bases remaining between them.

This clone was seen just once. V usage is TRBV30 and J usage is TRBJ2-6; D not certain. Looked up from germline, CDR1 is GTSNPN and CDR2 is SVGIG (reference sequence). The CDR3 totals 14 residues. Trimming took 3 bases from V and 4 from J, leaving 10 bases between them. CDR3 nucleotides: TGTGCCTGGAGGCCCAGAACCGGGGCCAACGTCCTGACTTTC. Translating it yields CAWRPRTGANVLTF.

This chain connects TRBV19 to TRBJ1-1; D is possibly TRBD1 (6 bases). In germline, CDR1 is LNHDA, CDR2 SQIVND (reference sequence). V lost 3 bases to trimming and J lost 5 bases, with 13 bases between them. This CDR3 contains 14 residues. This CDR3 is CASSITGSRTEAFF. CDR3 coding DNA: TGTGCCAGTAGTATTACAGGGTCTAGGACTGAAGCTTTCTTT.

The CDR3 DNA is TGTGCCAGTAGTCCGATAGGTGGCGGAAGGGTTCTGAACAATGAGCAGTTCTTC. Protein sequence: CASSPIGGGRVLNNEQFF. V usage is TRBV19 and J usage is TRBJ2-1; D remains unclear. Germline loops: CDR1 LNHDA, CDR2 SQIVND (reference sequence). The CDR3 is 18 amino acids. Trimming left V 5 bases short and J 5 bases short, with 25 bases between.

CDR3 nucleotides: TGTGCCAGCAGCCGTAACCAGGGGGCGGGCACTGAAGCTTTCTTT. The encoded protein is CASSRNQGAGTEAFF. The chain combines TRBV5-4 with TRBJ1-1; 8 nucleotides match TRBD1. In germline, CDR1 is SGHNT, CDR2 YYREEE (reference sequence). This CDR3 is 15 amino acids long. Losses at the gene ends were 4 bases for V and 4 bases for J; bases not matched to a gene: 9.